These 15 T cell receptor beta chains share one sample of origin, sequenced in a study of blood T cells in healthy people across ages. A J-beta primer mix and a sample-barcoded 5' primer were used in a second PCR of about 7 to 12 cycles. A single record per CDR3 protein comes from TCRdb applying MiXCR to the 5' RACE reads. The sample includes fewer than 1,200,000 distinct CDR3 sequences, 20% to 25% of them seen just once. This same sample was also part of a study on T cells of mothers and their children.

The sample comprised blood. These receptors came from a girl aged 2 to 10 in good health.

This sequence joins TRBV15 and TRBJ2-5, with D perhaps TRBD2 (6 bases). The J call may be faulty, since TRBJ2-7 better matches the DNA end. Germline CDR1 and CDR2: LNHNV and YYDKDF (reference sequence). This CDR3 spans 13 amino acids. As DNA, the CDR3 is TGTGCCACCAGCACTAGGACTAATGCCGAGCAGTACTTC. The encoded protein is CATSTRTNAEQYF.

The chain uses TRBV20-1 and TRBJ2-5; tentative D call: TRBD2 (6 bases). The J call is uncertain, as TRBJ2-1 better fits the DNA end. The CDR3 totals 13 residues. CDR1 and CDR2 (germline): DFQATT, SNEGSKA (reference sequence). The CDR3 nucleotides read TGCAGTGCTAGAGGGGGCGGGATCAATGAGCAGTTCTTC. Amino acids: CSARGGGINEQFF.

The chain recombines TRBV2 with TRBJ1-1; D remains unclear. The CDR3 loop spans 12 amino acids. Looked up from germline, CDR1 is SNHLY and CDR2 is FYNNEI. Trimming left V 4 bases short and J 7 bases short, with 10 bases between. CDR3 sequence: CASSADRYEAFF. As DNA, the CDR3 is TGTGCCAGCAGTGCGGACCGATATGAAGCTTTCTTT. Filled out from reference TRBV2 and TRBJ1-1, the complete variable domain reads EPEVTQTPSHQVTQMGQEVILRCVPISNHLYFYWYRQILGQKVEFLVSFYNNEISEKSEIFDDQFSVERPDGSNFTLKIRSTKLEDSAMYFCASSADRYEAFFGQGTRLTVV.

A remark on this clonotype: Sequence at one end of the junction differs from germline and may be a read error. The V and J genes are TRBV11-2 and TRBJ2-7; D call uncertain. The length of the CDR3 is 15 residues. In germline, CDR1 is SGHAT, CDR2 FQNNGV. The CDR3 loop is CASTLFGTEHYEQYF. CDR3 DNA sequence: TGTGCCAGCACCTTATTCGGTACAGAACACTACGAGCAGTACTTC.

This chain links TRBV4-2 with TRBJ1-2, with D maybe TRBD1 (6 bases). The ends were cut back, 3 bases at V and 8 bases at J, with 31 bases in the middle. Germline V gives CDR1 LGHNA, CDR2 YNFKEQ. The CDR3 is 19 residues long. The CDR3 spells CASSQDYGNVGAQVDGYTF. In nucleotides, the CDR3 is TGTGCCAGCAGCCAGGACTACGGCAACGTGGGGGCACAGGTCGACGGCTACACCTTC.

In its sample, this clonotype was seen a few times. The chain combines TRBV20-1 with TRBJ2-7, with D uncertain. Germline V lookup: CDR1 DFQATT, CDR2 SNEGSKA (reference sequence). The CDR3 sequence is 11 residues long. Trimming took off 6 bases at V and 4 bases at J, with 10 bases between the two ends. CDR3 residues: CSAFHGYEQYF. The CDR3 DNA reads TGCAGTGCCTTCCATGGATACGAGCAGTACTTC.

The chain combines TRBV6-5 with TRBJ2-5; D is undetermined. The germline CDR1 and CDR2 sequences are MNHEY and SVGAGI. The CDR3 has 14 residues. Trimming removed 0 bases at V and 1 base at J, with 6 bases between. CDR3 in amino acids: CASSYSAAQETQYF. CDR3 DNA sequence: TGTGCCAGCAGTTACTCGGCAGCCCAAGAGACCCAGTACTTC.

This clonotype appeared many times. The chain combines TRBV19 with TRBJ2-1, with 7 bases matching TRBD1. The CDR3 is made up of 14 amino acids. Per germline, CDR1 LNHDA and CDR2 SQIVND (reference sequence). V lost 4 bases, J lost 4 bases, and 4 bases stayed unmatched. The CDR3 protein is CASSKTGAYNEQFF. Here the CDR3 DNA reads TGTGCCAGTAGTAAAACAGGGGCATACAATGAGCAGTTCTTC.

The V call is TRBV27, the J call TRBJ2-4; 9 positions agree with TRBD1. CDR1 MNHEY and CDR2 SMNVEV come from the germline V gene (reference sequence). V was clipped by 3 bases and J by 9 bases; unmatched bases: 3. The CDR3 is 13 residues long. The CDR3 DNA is TGTGCCAGCAGTTTTGACAGGGGGAGCATTCAGTACTTC. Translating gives CASSFDRGSIQYF.

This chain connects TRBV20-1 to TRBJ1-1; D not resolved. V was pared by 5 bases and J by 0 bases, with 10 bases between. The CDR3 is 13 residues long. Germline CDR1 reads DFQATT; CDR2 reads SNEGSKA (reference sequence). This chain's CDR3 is CSADASMNTEAFF. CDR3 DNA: TGCAGTGCTGACGCCAGTATGAACACTGAAGCTTTCTTT.

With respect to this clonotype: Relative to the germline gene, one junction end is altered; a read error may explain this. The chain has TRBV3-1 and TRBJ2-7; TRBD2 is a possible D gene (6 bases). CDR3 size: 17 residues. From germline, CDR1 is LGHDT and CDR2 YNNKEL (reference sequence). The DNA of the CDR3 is TGTGCTAGCAGCCAAGATCGGTGGAGGGGCCCTGTTTACGAGCAGTACTTC. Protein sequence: CASSQDRWRGPVYEQYF.

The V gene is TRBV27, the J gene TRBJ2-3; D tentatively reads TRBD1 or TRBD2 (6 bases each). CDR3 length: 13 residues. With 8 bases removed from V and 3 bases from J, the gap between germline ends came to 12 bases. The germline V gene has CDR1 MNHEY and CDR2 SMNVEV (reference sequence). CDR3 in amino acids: CASGRGGTDTQYF. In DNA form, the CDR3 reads TGTGCCAGCGGCAGGGGAGGAACAGATACGCAGTATTTT.

The CDR3 sequence is CSVGIGGIGELFF. In nucleotides, the CDR3 is TGCAGCGTAGGAATAGGGGGAATCGGGGAGCTGTTTTTT. The chain recombines TRBV29-1 with TRBJ2-2; possible D gene TRBD1, 6 bases. CDR3 length: 13 residues. Trimming pared 6 bases from V and 7 bases from J, leaving 15 bases between. CDR1 and CDR2 (germline): SQVTM, ANQGSEA.

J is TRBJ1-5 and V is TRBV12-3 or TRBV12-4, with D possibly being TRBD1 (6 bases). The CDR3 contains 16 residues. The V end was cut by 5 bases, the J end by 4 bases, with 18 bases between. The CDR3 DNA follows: TGTGCCAGCAGTGCGTTTAGGCAGGGGCCTAATCAGCCCCAGCATTTT. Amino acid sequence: CASSAFRQGPNQPQHF.

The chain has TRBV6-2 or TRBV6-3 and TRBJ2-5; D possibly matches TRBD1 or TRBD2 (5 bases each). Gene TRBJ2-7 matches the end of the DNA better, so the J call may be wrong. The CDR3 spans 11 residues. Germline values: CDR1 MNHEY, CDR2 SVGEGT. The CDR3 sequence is CASMGAYEQYF. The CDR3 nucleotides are TGTGCCAGCATGGGGGCCTACGAGCAGTACTTC.